This entry features one T cell receptor beta chain sequence. This sample stems from a study of T cell changes during pregnancy in multiple sclerosis. Repertoires were generated with immunoSEQ multiplex PCR, while TCRdb's copy carries only in-frame clones and drops some. In the table there are 55,000 or so clones, 92% of which are singletons. CDR1 SGHVS and CDR2 FNYEAQ come from the germline V gene. The CDR3 is 16 amino acids. The ends were cut back, 4 bases at V and 8 bases at J, with 18 bases in the middle. The receptor was derived from a female donor in good health, enrolled as a control in a pregnancy study. The sample was CD4+ T cells from peripheral blood mononuclear cells, taken after pregnancy. The chain recombines TRBV7-6 with TRBJ1-6, with D possibly being TRBD1 (6 bases). The CDR3 loop reads CASSSRGGRGYSPLHF. As DNA, the CDR3 is TGTGCCAGCAGCTCCCGCGGAGGCAGGGGATATTCACCCCTCCACTTT. The whole variable domain, remainder taken from reference TRBV7-6 and TRBJ1-6, is GAGVSQSPRYKVTKRGQDVALRCDPISGHVSLYWYRQALGQGPEFLTYFNYEAQQDKSGLPNDRFSAERPEGSISTLTIQRTEQRDSAMYRCASSSRGGRGYSPLHFGNGTRLTVT.